These 24 T cell receptor beta chains originate from one sample sequenced in a study of blood T cell repertoires in COVID-19. Some clones are missing from TCRdb's copy, which holds only in-frame ones; the method was immunoSEQ multiplex PCR. The sample yields approximately 170,000 clones, 85% to 90% seen once. The specimen was peripheral blood. The receptors here all came from a woman in her 70s with acute or convalescent COVID-19.

This clone was seen a few times. V and J are TRBV3-1 (or the pseudogene TRBV3-2) and TRBJ2-7, with D possibly matching TRBD2 (5 bases). Germline CDR1 and CDR2: LGHDT and YNNKEL (reference sequence). V was trimmed by 2 bases and J by 6 bases, leaving 8 bases between them. This CDR3 has 12 amino acids. CDR3 residues: CASSQLLGEQYF. In DNA form, the CDR3 reads TGTGCCAGCAGCCAACTACTAGGCGAGCAGTACTTC.

The gene calls are TRBV4-3 and TRBJ2-3; D perhaps matches TRBD1 (5 bases). The CDR3 contains 17 residues. Per germline, CDR1 LGHNA and CDR2 YSLEER. Trimming removed 0 bases from V and 3 bases from J, with 16 bases in between. The CDR3: CASSQDVQGPGTDTQYF. CDR3 nucleotides: TGCGCCAGCAGCCAAGATGTGCAGGGCCCCGGTACAGATACGCAGTATTTT.

The chain uses TRBV21-1 and TRBJ1-1; TRBD1 is the table's D call, not checked against the DNA. TRBV21-1 constitutes a pseudogene. CDR3 length: 15 residues. CDR3 loop: CASKGQGKMNTEAFF. The CDR3 nucleotides are TGTGCCAGCAAAGGGCAGGGGAAGATGAACACTGAAGCTTTCTTT.

This chain uses TRBV4-2 with TRBJ1-4, with D possibly TRBD1 on 5 matching bases. This CDR3 comprises 17 residues. Between the trimmed V and J ends, which lost 3 bases and 0 bases, there was a span of 14 bases. The germline V gene encodes CDR1 LGHNA and CDR2 YNFKEQ. CDR3 amino acids: CASSQLSGGSTNEKLFF. The CDR3 region has the DNA TGTGCCAGCAGCCAGCTCTCCGGGGGTTCAACTAATGAAAAACTGTTTTTT.

J is TRBJ2-5 and V is TRBV10-3, with TRBD1 identical over 12 bases. After removal of 8 bases from V and 9 bases from J, the junction contained 4 bases not matched to a gene. The CDR3 sequence is 12 residues long. CDR1 is ENHRY and CDR2 is SYGVKD in the germline V gene. DNA for the CDR3: TGTGCCATCGGGACAGGGGGCGCGGCCCAGTACTTC. Protein sequence: CAIGTGGAAQYF.

The chain combines TRBV7-8 with TRBJ1-1, with 7 bases identical to TRBD1. J lost 1 base, V lost 5 bases, and 7 bases had no gene match. The CDR3 loop spans 15 amino acids. Germline CDR1 SGHVS, CDR2 FQNEAQ. The CDR3 DNA reads as TGTGCCAGCAGCCCGTCGACAGGGACGAACACTGAAGCTTTCTTT. Its protein product is CASSPSTGTNTEAFF. Supplemented by reference TRBV7-8 and TRBJ1-1, the full variable domain reads GAGVSQSPRYKVAKRGQDVALRCDPISGHVSLFWYQQALGQGPEFLTYFQNEAQLDKSGLPSDRFFAERPEGSVSTLKIQRTQQEDSAVYLCASSPSTGTNTEAFFGQGTRLTVV.

This rearrangement joins TRBV5-8 to TRBJ2-5, with 8 bases matching TRBD1. The germline V gene encodes CDR1 SGHTS and CDR2 YDEGEE. V lost 5 bases to trimming and J lost 5 bases; unmatched junction nucleotides: 5. CDR3 length: 13 amino acids. CDR3 sequence reads: CASRPAGGETQYF. The CDR3 DNA is TGTGCCAGCAGACCAGCAGGGGGCGAGACCCAGTACTTC.

This sequence joins TRBV9 and TRBJ1-5; 7 bases align to TRBD1. This CDR3 is 20 amino acids long. V trimming: 3 bases; J trimming: 1 base; junction bases outside the gene matches: 19. CDR1 is SGDLS and CDR2 is YYNGEE in the germline V gene. CDR3 sequence: CASSATSDRVRGLSNQPQHF. The DNA for the CDR3 is TGTGCCAGCAGCGCCACCTCCGACAGGGTGCGTGGTTTAAGCAATCAGCCCCAGCATTTT.

The rearrangement links TRBV18 to TRBJ1-1; weak D call: TRBD1 (5 bases). This CDR3 is 14 amino acids long. The ends were cut back, 3 bases at V and 2 bases at J, with 10 bases in the middle. From germline, CDR1 is KGHSH and CDR2 LQKENI. CDR3 loop: CASSPQTGNTEAFF. In nucleotides, the CDR3 is TGTGCCAGCTCACCGCAAACAGGTAACACTGAAGCTTTCTTT.

This clone was found a few times. The chain recombines TRBV15 with TRBJ1-2; D is ambiguous. The CDR3 runs 15 residues. CDR1 is LNHNV, CDR2 YYDKDF, per germline (reference sequence). Trimming stripped 0 bases from V and 6 bases from J, with 14 bases between. This CDR3 reads CATSRDLSHTNGYTF. The CDR3 region has the DNA TGTGCCACCAGCAGAGATCTTTCTCACACAAATGGCTACACCTTC.

This chain links TRBV5-1 with TRBJ2-3, with D unclear. Germline CDR1 and CDR2: SGHRS and YFSETQ. This CDR3 has 12 amino acids. V shed 7 bases and J shed 0 bases, with 6 bases lying between them. CDR3 coding DNA: TGCGCCAGCGCTAGGAGCACAGATACGCAGTATTTT. Protein sequence: CASARSTDTQYF.

The chain has TRBV6-2 or TRBV6-3 and TRBJ2-2; 11 bases align to TRBD1. Germline CDR1 is MNHEY and CDR2 is SVGEGT. CDR3 length: 16 residues. V trimming: 4 bases; J trimming: 7 bases; junction bases outside the gene matches: 8. CDR3 sequence: CASSSRDRGYGGELFF. Here the CDR3 DNA reads TGTGCCAGCAGTTCCCGGGACAGGGGGTATGGCGGGGAGCTGTTTTTT.

The V and J genes are TRBV19 and TRBJ1-5, with D hard to call. With 4 bases removed from V and 5 bases from J, the gap between germline ends came to 18 bases. Germline CDR1 reads LNHDA; CDR2 reads SQIVND (reference sequence). This CDR3 has 16 residues. The CDR3 DNA follows: TGTGCCAGTAGTACAGACCACAGAGCGGCCTATCAGCCCCAGCATTTT. Translated, it gives CASSTDHRAAYQPQHF.

The rearrangement joins TRBV11-2 to TRBJ2-7, with D possibly TRBD1 on 6 matching bases. The germline gives CDR1 SGHAT, CDR2 FQNNGV. V was cut by 0 bases and J by 2 bases, with 8 bases left in between. CDR3 length: 14 residues. The CDR3 loop is CASSLEGQTYEQYF. The CDR3 coding sequence is TGTGCCAGCAGCTTAGAGGGACAAACCTACGAGCAGTACTTC.

The CDR3 DNA is TGTGCCAGCAGCACTCAGGGTTCTGCTGAGCAGTACTTC. Protein product: CASSTQGSAEQYF. The gene calls are TRBV7-9 and TRBJ2-7; maybe TRBD1 (5 bases). This CDR3 contains 13 residues. The germline V and J ends were trimmed by 5 bases and 7 bases, with 15 bases remaining between them. Germline V gives CDR1 SEHNR, CDR2 FQNEAQ (reference sequence).

The V gene is TRBV11-2, the J gene TRBJ1-4, with 8 bases lining up with TRBD1. Germline V CDR1 and CDR2: SGHAT, FQNNGV. CDR3 length equals 15 residues. V was clipped by 5 bases and J by 7 bases; unmatched bases: 9. CDR3 DNA sequence: TGTGCCAGCAGCCGTGCCCGGGACAGGCCTGAAAAACTGTTTTTT. Residues: CASSRARDRPEKLFF.

This clone appeared once. This chain connects TRBV27 to TRBJ1-6; 7 positions match TRBD1. The V gene end was trimmed by 3 bases and the J gene end by 7 bases; junction bases not matched to a gene: 6. The CDR3 contains 15 residues. Germline V gene data show CDR1 as MNHEY and CDR2 as SMNVEV (reference sequence). The CDR3 bases are TGTGCCAGCAGTTTCGGGACAGACCTAAATTCACCCCTCCACTTT. This sequence encodes CASSFGTDLNSPLHF.

V is TRBV7-6 and J is TRBJ2-7, with TRBD2 matching 11 bases. CDR3 length equals 15 residues. CDR1 SGHVS and CDR2 FNYEAQ come from the germline V gene. The J segment lost 4 bases and the V segment lost 0 bases, leaving 2 bases of the junction unmatched. The DNA of the CDR3 is TGTGCCAGCAGCTTAGCCGGGACTAGCGGATACGAGCAGTACTTC. It is translated as CASSLAGTSGYEQYF.

V gene TRBV11-2 combines with J gene TRBJ2-2, with a weak D call TRBD2 (6 bases). Germline V lookup: CDR1 SGHAT, CDR2 FQNNGV. V shed 2 bases and J shed 4 bases, with 20 bases lying between them. This CDR3 has 18 amino acids. This chain's CDR3 is CASSLRGTGQSGTGELFF. The CDR3 DNA sequence: TGTGCCAGCAGCTTACGGGGGACCGGGCAATCGGGCACCGGGGAGCTGTTTTTT.

The V call is TRBV6-5, the J call TRBJ1-5; no definite D call. This CDR3 region has 16 residues. Germline CDR1 MNHEY, CDR2 SVGAGI. V lost 4 bases and J 1 base, leaving 14 bases between the germline ends. In DNA, the CDR3 is TGTGCCAGCAGTTCTCACCCCAGTGTCAGCAATCAGCCCCAGCATTTT. It yields the protein CASSSHPSVSNQPQHF.

This chain links TRBV14 with TRBJ2-6, with D unresolved. The CDR3 is 14 amino acids. The V gene lost 4 bases and the J gene lost 4 bases, with 8 bases spanning the gap. From germline, CDR1 is SGHDN and CDR2 FVKESK. CDR3: CASSRSLGANVLTF. For the CDR3, the DNA is TGTGCCAGCAGCCGTTCGTTAGGGGCCAACGTCCTGACTTTC.

The sample holds one count of this clone. V usage is TRBV28 and J usage is TRBJ2-7, with TRBD2 matching over 8 bases. Germline lookup yields CDR1 MDHEN and CDR2 SYDVKM. With 6 bases clipped from V and 1 base from J, the junction kept 8 bases outside the gene matches. This CDR3 has 15 residues. The CDR3 region is CASSTGGEGSYEQYF. The CDR3 bases are TGTGCCAGCAGCACCGGGGGGGAGGGGTCCTACGAGCAGTACTTC.

The chain combines TRBV25-1 with TRBJ2-2, with D unresolved. Germline V gene data show CDR1 as MGHDK and CDR2 as SYGVNS. Trimming shortened V by 4 bases and J by 2 bases, and 8 bases separated the two germline ends. The CDR3 is 14 amino acids. Here the CDR3 reads CASSGPFNTGELFF. CDR3 in DNA: TGTGCCAGCAGTGGTCCTTTTAACACCGGGGAGCTGTTTTTT.

The gene calls are TRBV4-2 and TRBJ1-1; D ambiguous. V was shortened by 0 bases and J by 3 bases, with 5 bases between the two germline ends. Germline CDR1 and CDR2: LGHNA and YNFKEQ. The CDR3 extends over 13 amino acids. CDR3 nucleotides: TGTGCCAGCAGCCAAGAGTCCGACACTGAAGCTTTCTTT. Translating gives CASSQESDTEAFF.